The rows below give T cell receptor beta chains drawn from one sample of a study of cytomegalovirus exposure and HLA in healthy donors. Sequencing used immunoSEQ multiplex PCR; TCRdb keeps in-frame clones, though not all of them. Among 150,000 to 250,000 clones listed, roughly 78% were seen once. Sequenced: PBMCs. Source of these receptors: a girl aged 10-17 years in good health and CMV-seropositive. Both conserved end residues are part of each CDR3. Fields, in order: J gene, clone size, V gene, D gene, CDR3 length, CDR3 DNA, CDR3 protein. D genes are given only for firm matches. The listing skips clone size in some rows; elsewhere it reads once, few, many or a size class.

J gene: TRBJ1-1
clone size: -
V gene: TRBV7-8
D gene: -
CDR3 length: 12
CDR3 DNA: TGTGCCGTACAGGGAAAGGGCACTGAAGCTTTCTTT
CDR3 protein: CAVQGKGTEAFF

J gene: TRBJ2-5
clone size: -
V gene: TRBV6-6
D gene: -
CDR3 length: 12
CDR3 DNA: TGTGCCAGCAGTTGGGGGGAAGAGACCCAGTACTTC
CDR3 protein: CASSWGEETQYF

J gene: TRBJ2-7
clone size: -
V gene: TRBV5-1
D gene: -
CDR3 length: 14
CDR3 DNA: TGCGCCAGCAGCTTCGGGTCTTTAAGTAGCGAGCAGTACTTC
CDR3 protein: CASSFGSLSSEQYF

J gene: TRBJ1-5
clone size: -
V gene: TRBV6-5
D gene: TRBD1
CDR3 length: 14
CDR3 DNA: TGTGCCAGCAGCAGAGAGGGGGCAGGTCAGCCCCAGCATTTT
CDR3 protein: CASSREGAGQPQHF

J gene: TRBJ1-4
clone size: -
V gene: TRBV4-3
D gene: -
CDR3 length: 16
CDR3 DNA: TGCGCCAGCAGCCAAGCACCACCGGCAACTAATGAAAAACTGTTTTTT
CDR3 protein: CASSQAPPATNEKLFF

J gene: TRBJ1-6
clone size: -
V gene: TRBV6-6
D gene: -
CDR3 length: 14
CDR3 DNA: TGTGCCAGCAGTTGGGACAAGGATGCCGCACCCCTCCACTTT
CDR3 protein: CASSWDKDAAPLHF

J gene: TRBJ2-2
clone size: -
V gene: TRBV10-2
D gene: -
CDR3 length: 14
CDR3 DNA: TGCGCCAGCACCGAGAGTGGGTCGGGCGGGGAGCTGTTTTTT
CDR3 protein: CASTESGSGGELFF

J gene: TRBJ1-6
clone size: -
V gene: TRBV6-4
D gene: -
CDR3 length: 14
CDR3 DNA: TGTGCCAGCAAGCCAGGGCCCGATAATTCACCCCTCCACTTT
CDR3 protein: CASKPGPDNSPLHF

J gene: TRBJ2-1
clone size: once
V gene: TRBV10-1
D gene: TRBD1
CDR3 length: 14
CDR3 DNA: TGCGCCAGCTCCGACAGGGAGTCCTACAATGAGCAGTTCTTC
CDR3 protein: CASSDRESYNEQFF

J gene: TRBJ2-7
clone size: few
V gene: TRBV12-5
D gene: -
CDR3 length: 15
CDR3 DNA: TGTGCTAGTGGCGGAGGACGGACCCCCTCCTACGAGCAGTACTTC
CDR3 protein: CASGGGRTPSYEQYF

J gene: TRBJ1-2
clone size: few
V gene: TRBV2
D gene: TRBD1
CDR3 length: 14
CDR3 DNA: TGTGCCAGCAGTACCCAGGGGGCGGGCTATGGCTACACCTTC
CDR3 protein: CASSTQGAGYGYTF

J gene: TRBJ2-5
clone size: once
V gene: TRBV29-1
D gene: -
CDR3 length: 13
CDR3 DNA: TGCAGCGTTCTTGCGTCAGGCCAAGAGACCCAGTACTTC
CDR3 protein: CSVLASGQETQYF

J gene: TRBJ2-3
clone size: -
V gene: TRBV4-2
D gene: -
CDR3 length: 13
CDR3 DNA: TGTGCCAGCAGCCAAGTGGCCACAGATACGCAGTATTTT
CDR3 protein: CASSQVATDTQYF

J gene: TRBJ1-6
clone size: -
V gene: TRBV7-2
D gene: -
CDR3 length: 14
CDR3 DNA: TGTGCCAGCAGCTTAGCGACAGACAATTCACCCCTCCACTTT
CDR3 protein: CASSLATDNSPLHF

J gene: TRBJ1-4
clone size: few
V gene: TRBV7-9
D gene: TRBD1
CDR3 length: 15
CDR3 DNA: TGTGCCAGCAGCTTTCGGACAGGGGTTGACGAAAAACTGTTTTTT
CDR3 protein: CASSFRTGVDEKLFF

J gene: TRBJ2-3
clone size: once
V gene: TRBV6-1
D gene: TRBD2
CDR3 length: 15
CDR3 DNA: TGTGCCAGCAGTGAATCGGGGGGGAGCACAGATACGCAGTATTTT
CDR3 protein: CASSESGGSTDTQYF

J gene: TRBJ1-2
clone size: -
V gene: TRBV11-2
D gene: TRBD1
CDR3 length: 15
CDR3 DNA: TGTGCCAGCAGCTTAGTACAGGGGGCTCGGCATGGCTACACCTTC
CDR3 protein: CASSLVQGARHGYTF

J gene: TRBJ2-7
clone size: -
V gene: TRBV6-1
D gene: TRBD1
CDR3 length: 13
CDR3 DNA: TGTGCCAGCAGTGGCCGGGACAGGGACGAGCAGTACTTC
CDR3 protein: CASSGRDRDEQYF

J gene: TRBJ2-1
clone size: -
V gene: TRBV11-2
D gene: TRBD2
CDR3 length: 18
CDR3 DNA: TGTGCCAGCAGCTTGGGGCCGGGACTAGCGGGGGACTACAATGAGCAGTTCTTC
CDR3 protein: CASSLGPGLAGDYNEQFF

J gene: TRBJ2-7
clone size: -
V gene: TRBV18
D gene: -
CDR3 length: 16
CDR3 DNA: TGTGCCAGCTCACCACCGGCAGGGATAGGACCCTACGAGCAGTACTTC
CDR3 protein: CASSPPAGIGPYEQYF

J gene: TRBJ1-1
clone size: -
V gene: TRBV18
D gene: TRBD1
CDR3 length: 14
CDR3 DNA: TGTGCCAGCTCACCCCTGACAGGGGTGGTTGAAGCTTTCTTT
CDR3 protein: CASSPLTGVVEAFF

J gene: TRBJ1-2
clone size: -
V gene: TRBV18
D gene: TRBD1
CDR3 length: 13
CDR3 DNA: TGTGCCAGCTCACCGGACAGGGGCTATGGCTACACCTTC
CDR3 protein: CASSPDRGYGYTF

J gene: TRBJ1-6
clone size: few
V gene: TRBV2
D gene: -
CDR3 length: 15
CDR3 DNA: TGTGCCAGCAGTGGTTCGGGACACAGCAATTCACCCCTCCACTTT
CDR3 protein: CASSGSGHSNSPLHF

J gene: TRBJ2-1
clone size: once
V gene: TRBV4-1
D gene: TRBD2
CDR3 length: 13
CDR3 DNA: TGCGCCAGCAGGACTAGCGGGGCCAATGAGCAGTTCTTC
CDR3 protein: CASRTSGANEQFF

J gene: TRBJ2-4
clone size: few
V gene: TRBV27
D gene: -
CDR3 length: 17
CDR3 DNA: TGTGCCAGCAGTTTAGTCGGGACACTAATGACCAAAAACATTCAGTACTTC
CDR3 protein: CASSLVGTLMTKNIQYF

J gene: TRBJ1-5
clone size: -
V gene: TRBV7-2
D gene: -
CDR3 length: 14
CDR3 DNA: TGTGCCAGCAGCCTACAGGGCAGCAATCAGCCCCAGCATTTT
CDR3 protein: CASSLQGSNQPQHF

J gene: TRBJ1-1
clone size: -
V gene: TRBV23-1
D gene: -
CDR3 length: 14
CDR3 DNA: TGCGCCAGCTGTTCCCCCGCCCACATAAATGAAGCTTTCTTT
CDR3 protein: CASCSPAHINEAFF

J gene: TRBJ2-7
clone size: -
V gene: TRBV18
D gene: TRBD1
CDR3 length: 15
CDR3 DNA: TGTGCCAGCTCACCACGGGACAGGGGGTTGTACGAGCAGTACTTC
CDR3 protein: CASSPRDRGLYEQYF

J gene: TRBJ2-1
clone size: few
V gene: TRBV2
D gene: TRBD2
CDR3 length: 14
CDR3 DNA: TGTGCCACGAACCGGGACTACTTTTACAATGAGCAGTTCTTC
CDR3 protein: CATNRDYFYNEQFF

J gene: TRBJ2-7
clone size: -
V gene: TRBV27
D gene: TRBD2
CDR3 length: 16
CDR3 DNA: TGTGCCAGCAGTTTTAGAGCGGGGGGGCCGAGTAGCGAGCAGTACTTC
CDR3 protein: CASSFRAGGPSSEQYF

J gene: TRBJ2-7
clone size: -
V gene: TRBV10-3
D gene: TRBD2
CDR3 length: 14
CDR3 DNA: TGTGCCATCAGCTTGACTAGCGGGGTGTACGAGCAGTACTTC
CDR3 protein: CAISLTSGVYEQYF

J gene: TRBJ2-7
clone size: few
V gene: TRBV6-6
D gene: -
CDR3 length: 14
CDR3 DNA: TGTGCCAGCAGATACCGACTAGATTCGGACGAGCAGTACTTC
CDR3 protein: CASRYRLDSDEQYF

J gene: TRBJ2-6
clone size: -
V gene: TRBV5-6
D gene: -
CDR3 length: 16
CDR3 DNA: TGTGCCAGCAGCTTGGACCGGAGGTCGGGGGCCAACGTCCTGACTTTC
CDR3 protein: CASSLDRRSGANVLTF

J gene: TRBJ2-1
clone size: -
V gene: TRBV23-1
D gene: TRBD2
CDR3 length: 16
CDR3 DNA: TGCGCCAGCAGTCAACCTAGCGGGGGGCCGAACAATGAGCAGTTCTTC
CDR3 protein: CASSQPSGGPNNEQFF

J gene: TRBJ2-5
clone size: -
V gene: TRBV7-7
D gene: -
CDR3 length: 14
CDR3 DNA: TGTGCCAGCAGCCCCTTTGGGGGCGGGGAGACCCAGTACTTC
CDR3 protein: CASSPFGGGETQYF

J gene: TRBJ1-4
clone size: few
V gene: TRBV19
D gene: -
CDR3 length: 14
CDR3 DNA: TGTGCCAGTAGTAGCCTTTGGCAGGATGAAAAACTGTTTTTT
CDR3 protein: CASSSLWQDEKLFF

J gene: TRBJ2-7
clone size: once
V gene: TRBV15
D gene: TRBD1
CDR3 length: 16
CDR3 DNA: TGTGCCACCAGCAGTGAACCGGGACAGAATTCCTACGAGCAGTACTTC
CDR3 protein: CATSSEPGQNSYEQYF

J gene: TRBJ2-7
clone size: -
V gene: TRBV7-9
D gene: -
CDR3 length: 14
CDR3 DNA: TGTGCCAGCAGCTCCGGCAGGGAAATCTACGAGCAGTACTTC
CDR3 protein: CASSSGREIYEQYF

J gene: TRBJ2-1
clone size: -
V gene: TRBV6-4
D gene: TRBD2
CDR3 length: 14
CDR3 DNA: TGTGCCAGCAGCGTCAGCGGGGGGGGGAATGAGCAGTTCTTC
CDR3 protein: CASSVSGGGNEQFF

J gene: TRBJ1-2
clone size: -
V gene: TRBV21-1
D gene: -
CDR3 length: 15
CDR3 DNA: TGTGCCAGCAGGACCGGGACAGGGGACTCTAATGGCTACACCTTC
CDR3 protein: CASRTGTGDSNGYTF

J gene: TRBJ1-2
clone size: -
V gene: TRBV7-9
D gene: -
CDR3 length: 14
CDR3 DNA: TGTGCCAGCAGCTTAGGACAGGTTTACTATGGCTACACCTTC
CDR3 protein: CASSLGQVYYGYTF

J gene: TRBJ2-7
clone size: -
V gene: TRBV27
D gene: TRBD1
CDR3 length: 14
CDR3 DNA: TGTGCCAGCAGTGGACAGGGGTTTATCTACGAGCAGTACTTC
CDR3 protein: CASSGQGFIYEQYF

J gene: TRBJ2-7
clone size: once
V gene: TRBV27
D gene: TRBD1
CDR3 length: 15
CDR3 DNA: TGTGCCAGCAGTCTACAGGGGGCAACAGCCTACGAGCAGTACTTC
CDR3 protein: CASSLQGATAYEQYF

J gene: TRBJ1-6
clone size: -
V gene: TRBV15
D gene: -
CDR3 length: 22
CDR3 DNA: TGTGCCACCAGCAGAGATGAGTCTGCAGGGTTCGGATGGAGCTCCTATAATTCACCCCTCCACTTT
CDR3 protein: CATSRDESAGFGWSSYNSPLHF

J gene: TRBJ2-3
clone size: few
V gene: TRBV15
D gene: -
CDR3 length: 15
CDR3 DNA: TGTGCCACCAGCAGTGTCCCCGGGGGCACAGATACGCAGTATTTT
CDR3 protein: CATSSVPGGTDTQYF

J gene: TRBJ2-6
clone size: -
V gene: TRBV30
D gene: -
CDR3 length: 17
CDR3 DNA: TGTGCCTGGAGTACCCTTAGAGGGAGAGTCGGGGCCAACGTCCTGACTTTC
CDR3 protein: CAWSTLRGRVGANVLTF

J gene: TRBJ1-1
clone size: -
V gene: TRBV18
D gene: -
CDR3 length: 15
CDR3 DNA: TGTGCCAGCTCACCATGGTCGGGGGAGGACACTGAAGCTTTCTTT
CDR3 protein: CASSPWSGEDTEAFF

J gene: TRBJ2-5
clone size: -
V gene: TRBV5-4
D gene: TRBD2
CDR3 length: 15
CDR3 DNA: TGTGCCAGCAGCTCCGAGCCTAGCGGACAAGAGACCCAGTACTTC
CDR3 protein: CASSSEPSGQETQYF

J gene: TRBJ1-5
clone size: -
V gene: TRBV19
D gene: -
CDR3 length: 14
CDR3 DNA: TGTGCCAGTAGTATAGAAGGGGGGGGTCAGCCCCAGCATTTT
CDR3 protein: CASSIEGGGQPQHF

J gene: TRBJ1-1
clone size: -
V gene: TRBV4-3
D gene: TRBD1
CDR3 length: 15
CDR3 DNA: TGCGCCAGCAGCCCGGGACAGGGCGGGACCACTGAAGCTTTCTTT
CDR3 protein: CASSPGQGGTTEAFF

J gene: TRBJ2-1
clone size: -
V gene: TRBV6-6
D gene: -
CDR3 length: 14
CDR3 DNA: TGTGCCAGCAGTTCTACGGGAGTTGCCCATGAGCAGTTCTTC
CDR3 protein: CASSSTGVAHEQFF

J gene: TRBJ1-2
clone size: -
V gene: TRBV6-5
D gene: -
CDR3 length: 15
CDR3 DNA: TGTGCCAGCAGTTACTCTTTCCGGACAGCCTATGGCTACACCTTC
CDR3 protein: CASSYSFRTAYGYTF